Described below is a single T cell receptor (beta chain) sequence and its context. Its antigen is undetermined. V dropped 4 bases and J dropped 2 bases, with 8 bases sitting between them. The germline V gene has CDR1 LGHNA and CDR2 YNFKEQ. The CDR3 runs to 13 residues. PCR was performed using 60 Vbeta and 13 Jbeta primers. Clones were sequenced by immunoSEQ multiplex PCR, and TCRdb holds only the in-frame ones, with some missing. The data contain over 75,000 clones, 60% to 80% of them singletons. This sample stems from a study of cytomegalovirus exposure and HLA in healthy donors. Notes on the study in general: As a later analysis showed, a missense DCLRE1C variant was linked to trimming of TCR beta V- and J-genes. Later analysis revealed greater clonal expansion in HLA-associated TCR beta chains than in equally common others.

As for the donors, each was a healthy bone marrow donor. The receptor was derived from a female donor in good health and CMV-seronegative. Specimen: PBMCs. The chain combines TRBV4-2 with TRBJ1-2; D unresolved. The CDR3 protein is CASSRGENYGYTF. In nucleotides, the CDR3 is TGTGCCAGCAGCCGCGGAGAGAACTATGGCTACACCTTC.